This entry concerns a single T cell receptor beta chain. Germline loops: CDR1 MNHEY, CDR2 SVGAGI. The CDR3 contains 13 residues. Deletions cut 7 bases from V and 11 bases from J, with 15 bases between. As processed by the authors: Amplifying reference gene primers gave estimates of nucleated cell counts. Only in-frame clones appear in the TCRdb table, and some are missing; sequencing was by immunoSEQ multiplex PCR. The V and J calls and the clone size are those of that table, but D and trimming were determined from the DNA. The table has 100,000 to 150,000 clones, around 82% seen once; the top ten hold about a sixth. The record originates from a study of blood T cell repertoires in COVID-19. Study overall: COVID-19 samples collected from the United States, Italy and Spain covered acute and convalescent phases.

The chain links TRBV6-5 to TRBJ1-6; D not certain. The sequencing sample was made of peripheral blood. This sequence originates from a man aged 30 to 39 with COVID-19, enrolled during active disease. CDR3 in amino acids: CASTLTPNAPLHF. The CDR3 bases are TGTGCCAGCACTCTAACTCCAAACGCACCCCTCCACTTT.